This T cell receptor beta chain was identified in a study of T-cell memory formation after mild COVID-19. This clonotype showed up just a few times. Its antigen is not identified. Trimming took 11 bases from V and 2 from J; bases not matched to a gene: 8. The CDR3 has 15 residues. Germline lookup yields CDR1 LNHNV and CDR2 YYDKDF (reference sequence). Whole-study results and caveats: Some SARS-CoV-2-responding clones were already detected in memory before infection.

One entry per CDR3 protein results from TCRdb running MiXCR on the 5' RACE reads. The sample yields about 110,000 distinct CDR3 sequences, roughly 12% seen once. Sequencing input: PBMCs or a T cell subset sorted from them (not recorded which). The clonotype comes from an adult woman who had mild COVID-19 (a few samples of this study predate the infection). Cell type and time point are not known. V and J are TRBV15 and TRBJ2-1; 11 positions agree with TRBD1. CDR3 nucleotides: TGTGCCTCTACCGTGGACAGGGGGCCCTACAATGAGCAGTTCTTC. This codes for CASTVDRGPYNEQFF. Complete variable domain (other parts from reference TRBV15 and TRBJ2-1): DAMVIQNPRYQVTQFGKPVTLSCSQTLNHNVMYWYQQKSSQAPKLLFHYYDKDFNNEADTPDNFQSRRPNTSFCFLDIRSPGLGDTAMYLCASTVDRGPYNEQFFGPGTRLTVL.